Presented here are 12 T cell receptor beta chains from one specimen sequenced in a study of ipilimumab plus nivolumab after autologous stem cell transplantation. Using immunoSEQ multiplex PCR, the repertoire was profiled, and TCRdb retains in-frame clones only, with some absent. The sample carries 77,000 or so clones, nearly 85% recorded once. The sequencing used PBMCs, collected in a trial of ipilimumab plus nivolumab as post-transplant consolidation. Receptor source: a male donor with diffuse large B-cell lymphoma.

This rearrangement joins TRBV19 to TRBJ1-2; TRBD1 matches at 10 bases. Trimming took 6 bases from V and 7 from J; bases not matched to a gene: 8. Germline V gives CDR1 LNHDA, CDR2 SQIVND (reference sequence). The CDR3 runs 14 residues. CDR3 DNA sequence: TGTGCCAGTAGCCCGACGGGACAGGGGATTGGCTACACCTTC. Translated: CASSPTGQGIGYTF.

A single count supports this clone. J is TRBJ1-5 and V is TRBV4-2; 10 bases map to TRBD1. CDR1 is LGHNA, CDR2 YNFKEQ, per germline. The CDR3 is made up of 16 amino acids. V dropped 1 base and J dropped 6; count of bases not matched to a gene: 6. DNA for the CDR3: TGTGCCAGCAGCCAAGGTGGACAGGGGGTTGGTCAGCCCCAGCATTTT. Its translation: CASSQGGQGVGQPQHF.

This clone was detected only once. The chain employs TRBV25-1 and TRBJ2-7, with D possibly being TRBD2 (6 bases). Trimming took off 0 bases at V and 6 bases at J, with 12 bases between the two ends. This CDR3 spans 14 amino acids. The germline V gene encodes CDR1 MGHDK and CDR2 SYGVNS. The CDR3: CASSEYGSPGEQYF. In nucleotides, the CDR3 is TGTGCCAGCAGTGAATACGGGAGTCCAGGCGAGCAGTACTTC.

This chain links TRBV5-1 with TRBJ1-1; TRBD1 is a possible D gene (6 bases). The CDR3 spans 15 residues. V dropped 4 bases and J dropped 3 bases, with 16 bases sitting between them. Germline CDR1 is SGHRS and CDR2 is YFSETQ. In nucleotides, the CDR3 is TGCGCCAGCAGCCCCGGTAGGGGGTTGGACACTGAAGCTTTCTTT. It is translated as CASSPGRGLDTEAFF.

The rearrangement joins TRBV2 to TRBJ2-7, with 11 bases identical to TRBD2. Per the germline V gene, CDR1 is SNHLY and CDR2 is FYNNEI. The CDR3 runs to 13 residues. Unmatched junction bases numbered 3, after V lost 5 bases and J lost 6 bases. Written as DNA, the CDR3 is TGTGCCAGCAGTCTAGCGGGGGGTGGCGAGCAGTACTTC. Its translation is CASSLAGGGEQYF.

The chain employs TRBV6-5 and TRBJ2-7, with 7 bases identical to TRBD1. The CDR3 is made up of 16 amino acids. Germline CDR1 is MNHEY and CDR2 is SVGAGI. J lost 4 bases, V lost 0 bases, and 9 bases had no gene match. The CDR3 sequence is CASSYSIRGTGYEQYF. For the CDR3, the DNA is TGTGCCAGCAGTTACTCGATCAGGGGGACGGGTTACGAGCAGTACTTC.

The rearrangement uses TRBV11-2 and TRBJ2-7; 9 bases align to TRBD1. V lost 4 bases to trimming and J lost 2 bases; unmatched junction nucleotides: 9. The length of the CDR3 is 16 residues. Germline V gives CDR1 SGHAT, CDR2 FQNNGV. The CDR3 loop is CASSSGQGKIPYEQYF. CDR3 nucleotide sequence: TGTGCCAGCAGCTCCGGACAGGGGAAGATTCCCTACGAGCAGTACTTC.

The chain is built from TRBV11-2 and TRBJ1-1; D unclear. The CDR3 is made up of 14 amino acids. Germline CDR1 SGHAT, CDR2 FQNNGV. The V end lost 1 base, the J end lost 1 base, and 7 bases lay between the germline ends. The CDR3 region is CASSLGARNTEAFF. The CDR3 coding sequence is TGTGCCAGCAGCTTAGGAGCCCGGAACACTGAAGCTTTCTTT.

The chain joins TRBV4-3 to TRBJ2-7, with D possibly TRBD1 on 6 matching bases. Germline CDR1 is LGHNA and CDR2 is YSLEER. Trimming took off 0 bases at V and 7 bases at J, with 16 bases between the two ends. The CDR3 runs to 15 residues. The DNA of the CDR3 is TGCGCCAGCAGCCAAGACGGACAGCGAACCAGGGAGCAGTACTTC. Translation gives CASSQDGQRTREQYF.

CDR3 DNA sequence: TGTGCCTGGAGTGTAACAGGGTACCAAGAGACCCAGTACTTC. Residues: CAWSVTGYQETQYF. The chain carries TRBV30 and TRBJ2-5; the D gene is possibly TRBD1 (6 bases). Trimming took 0 bases from V and 0 from J, leaving 8 bases between them. Germline-derived CDR1 and CDR2 are GTSNPN and SVGIG (reference sequence). CDR3 size: 14 residues.

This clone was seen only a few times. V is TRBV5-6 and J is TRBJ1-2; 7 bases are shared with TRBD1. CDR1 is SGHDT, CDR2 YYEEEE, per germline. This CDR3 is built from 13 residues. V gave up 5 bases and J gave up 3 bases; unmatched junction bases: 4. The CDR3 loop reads CASSAQGYYGYTF. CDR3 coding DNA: TGTGCCAGCAGTGCACAGGGGTACTATGGCTACACCTTC. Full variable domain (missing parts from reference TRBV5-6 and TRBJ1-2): DAGVTQSPTHLIKTRGQQVTLRCSPKSGHDTVSWYQQALGQGPQFIFQYYEEEERQRGNFPDRFSGHQFPNYSSELNVNALLLGDSALYLCASSAQGYYGYTFGSGTRLTVV.

Here the CDR3 reads CAWRKTGTGNSPLHF. Here the CDR3 DNA reads TGTGCCTGGAGGAAAACCGGGACAGGGAATTCACCCCTCCACTTT. The chain joins TRBV30 to TRBJ1-6; TRBD1 agrees at 9 bases. Germline-derived CDR1 and CDR2 are GTSNPN and SVGIG (reference sequence). V lost 3 bases, J lost 7 bases, and 7 bases stayed unmatched. The CDR3 totals 15 residues.